The following is a T cell receptor (beta chain) sequence with its context. This record belongs to a study of blood T cells in healthy people across ages. V lost 5 bases and J lost 1; bases outside the gene matches: 2. The CDR3 sequence is 14 residues long. Germline CDR1 is SGHAT and CDR2 is FQNNGV. Primed by a sample-barcoded 5' primer and a J-beta primer mix, a second PCR proceeded for about 7 to 12 cycles. TCRdb reprocessed the 5' RACE reads via MiXCR and lists one record per CDR3 protein. The data contain 750,000 to 850,000 distinct CDR3 sequences, 20% to 25% of them singletons. This sample also belongs to another study, concerning T cells of mothers and their children.

The receptor was derived from a boy younger than 18 in good health. Sequenced material: blood. This sequence joins TRBV11-2 and TRBJ2-5; 9 bases line up with TRBD1. The CDR3 sequence: CASSVGQGQETQYF. The CDR3 region has the DNA TGTGCCAGCAGCGTGGGACAGGGCCAAGAGACCCAGTACTTC.